The rows below give T cell receptor beta chains drawn from one sample of a study of cytomegalovirus exposure and HLA in healthy donors. Using immunoSEQ multiplex PCR, the repertoire was profiled, and TCRdb retains in-frame clones only, with some absent. The table includes approximately 120,000 clones, 81% detected once. Material: PBMCs. These receptors all stem from a man aged 18 to 30 in good health and CMV-seropositive. The CDR3 runs from the conserved cysteine through the conserved F or W. D genes are given only for firm matches. Where a row states a size, it is once, few, many or the class of an expanded clone; other rows omit it.

j_call	v_call	d_call	clone_size	cdr3_aa	cdr3_nt
TRBJ2-3	TRBV6-5	.	.	CASTRDFNTDTQYF	TGTGCCAGCACCCGGGACTTCAACACAGATACGCAGTATTTT
TRBJ1-6	TRBV7-2	.	.	CASSFMDRSNSPLHF	TGTGCCAGCAGCTTTATGGACAGATCTAATTCACCCCTCCACTTT
TRBJ2-1	TRBV29-1	.	.	CSVLSGEQFF	TGCAGCGTTCTTAGCGGTGAGCAGTTCTTC
TRBJ1-2	TRBV4-1	.	.	CASSQEARTSANYGYTF	TGCGCCAGCAGCCAAGAAGCGCGGACATCAGCTAACTATGGCTACACCTTC
TRBJ2-3	TRBV4-3	TRBD2	.	CASSQGTSGSTRTDTQYF	TGCGCCAGCAGCCAAGGGACTAGCGGGAGCACCCGCACAGATACGCAGTATTTT
TRBJ2-1	TRBV7-2	.	.	CASSLEALATLQFF	TGTGCCAGCAGCTTAGAGGCCTTAGCAACCCTCCAGTTCTTC
TRBJ1-5	TRBV4-1	.	.	CASSQEVTDSNQPQHF	TGCGCCAGCAGCCAAGAGGTGACAGATAGCAATCAGCCCCAGCATTTT
TRBJ2-6	TRBV7-2	TRBD2	once	CASSLRVREDGGANVLTF	TGTGCCAGCAGCTTAAGGGTGCGGGAGGACGGTGGGGCCAACGTCCTGACTTTC
TRBJ1-2	TRBV6-5	TRBD1	.	CASRGTGRNYGYTF	TGTGCCAGCAGAGGGACAGGAAGAAACTATGGCTACACCTTC
TRBJ2-5	TRBV6-1	.	.	CASRSGPDKETRYF	TGTGCCAGCAGGTCTGGGCCAGATAAAGAGACCCGGTACTTC
TRBJ1-1	TRBV19	.	.	CASSSSGFGTEAFF	TGTGCCAGTAGTTCTTCCGGGTTTGGCACTGAAGCTTTCTTT
TRBJ2-4	TRBV29-1	TRBD1	once	CSVGVRGGTGEYIQYF	TGCAGCGTTGGTGTGAGGGGCGGGACAGGGGAGTACATTCAGTACTTC
TRBJ1-4	TRBV4-3	.	.	CASSQDSQEKLFF	TGCGCCAGCAGCCAAGATTCCCAGGAAAAACTGTTTTTT
TRBJ1-5	TRBV2	TRBD1	.	CASRKGQSYQPQHF	TGTGCCAGCAGAAAGGGACAGTCTTATCAGCCCCAGCATTTT
TRBJ1-6	TRBV6-6	.	.	CASSRSSGGHNSPLHF	TGTGCCAGCAGTAGAAGCTCGGGAGGACATAATTCACCCCTCCACTTT
TRBJ2-3	TRBV7-2	TRBD2	.	CASNSGSSTDTQYF	TGTGCCAGCAACAGCGGGAGTAGCACAGATACGCAGTATTTT
TRBJ1-1	TRBV13	.	.	CASSLGFYAPKAFF	TGTGCCAGCAGCTTAGGGTTCTATGCCCCGAAGGCTTTCTTT
TRBJ2-7	TRBV29-1	TRBD1	once	CSVGDSFYEQYF	TGCAGCGTGGGGGACAGTTTCTACGAGCAGTACTTC
TRBJ2-3	TRBV6-1	TRBD1	.	CASSRGRVDTQYF	TGTGCCAGCAGCAGGGGGCGAGTAGATACGCAGTATTTT
TRBJ2-7	TRBV7-9	TRBD2	.	CSSSLVGLAGGRSSYEQYF	TGTTCCAGCAGCTTAGTCGGGTTAGCGGGGGGTCGGAGCTCCTACGAGCAGTACTTC
TRBJ2-7	TRBV5-1	TRBD2	.	CASSPGLAGHYEQYF	TGCGCCAGCAGCCCGGGACTAGCGGGACACTACGAGCAGTACTTC
TRBJ2-2	TRBV11-3	.	.	CASSSKPREFTGELFF	TGTGCCAGCAGCTCAAAGCCCCGGGAATTCACCGGGGAGCTGTTTTTT
TRBJ1-2	TRBV7-9	TRBD1	.	CASSLSISGGYGYTF	TGTGCCAGCAGCCTTAGCATTTCAGGGGGCTATGGCTACACCTTC
TRBJ2-2	TRBV15	.	.	CATSPGVMAGELFF	TGTGCCACCAGCCCCGGGGTTATGGCCGGGGAGCTGTTTTTT
TRBJ1-2	TRBV9	.	few	CASSVATEGNYGYTF	TGTGCCAGCAGCGTAGCGACAGAAGGGAACTATGGCTACACCTTC
TRBJ2-1	TRBV12-5	TRBD1	.	CASGSLNPRTGESYNEQFF	TGTGCTAGTGGTAGCCTCAATCCTCGGACAGGGGAGTCCTACAATGAGCAGTTCTTC
TRBJ1-5	TRBV19	.	.	CASSIYQGWAQNQPQHF	TGTGCCAGTAGTATTTACCAGGGTTGGGCCCAAAATCAGCCCCAGCATTTT